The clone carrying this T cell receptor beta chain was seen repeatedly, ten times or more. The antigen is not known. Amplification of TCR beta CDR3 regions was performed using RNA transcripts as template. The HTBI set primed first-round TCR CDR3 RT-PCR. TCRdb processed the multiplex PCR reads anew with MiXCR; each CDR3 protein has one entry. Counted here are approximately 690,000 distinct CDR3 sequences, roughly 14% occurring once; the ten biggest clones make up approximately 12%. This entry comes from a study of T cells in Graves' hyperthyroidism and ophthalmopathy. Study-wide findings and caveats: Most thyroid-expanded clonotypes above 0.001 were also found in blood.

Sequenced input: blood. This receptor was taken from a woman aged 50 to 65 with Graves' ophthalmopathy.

CDR3 sequence: CASSLLGTGDINEQFF. The CDR3 DNA is TGTGCCAGCAGCTTATTAGGGACAGGGGACATCAATGAGCAGTTCTTC. The chain employs TRBV11-2 and TRBJ2-1; TRBD1 aligns across 10 bases. The CDR3 length is 16 residues. V dropped 2 bases and J dropped 6; count of bases not matched to a gene: 7. Per the germline V gene, CDR1 is SGHAT and CDR2 is FQNNGV.